Detailed here is one T cell receptor (beta chain). This sample stems from a study of blood T cell repertoires in COVID-19. Study-level information: Donors in the United States, Italy and Spain gave samples during acute or convalescent COVID-19. In each case, the material was cDNA or gDNA derived from T cells, B-cell-depleted T cells, or PBMCs.

This CDR3 contains 15 residues. The V gene end was trimmed by 4 bases and the J gene end by 6 bases; junction bases not matched to a gene: 4. Germline CDR1 reads MNHEY; CDR2 reads SVGAGI. Authors' analysis steps: The assay estimated nucleated cells by amplifying reference gene primers. Clones were read by immunoSEQ multiplex PCR, and TCRdb kept only the in-frame ones, dropping some. V, J and clone size were drawn from that table, and D and trimming were deduced from the DNA. In the table there are some 9,800 clones, roughly 79% of which are singletons. The TCR was taken from a human donor in a cohort sampled during active COVID-19. What was sequenced was peripheral blood. This chain connects TRBV6-5 to TRBJ1-4; 11 bases map to TRBD1. The CDR3, as DNA: TGTGCCAGCAGTTCCGGACAGGGGGCCTATGAAAAACTGTTTTTT. Its protein is CASSSGQGAYEKLFF.